What follows are 15 T cell receptor beta chains derived from one specimen sequenced in a study of blood T cell repertoires in COVID-19. The table came from immunoSEQ multiplex PCR; TCRdb's copy has only in-frame clones and leaves some out. The profile shows just under 65,000 clones, around four fifths of them singletons. Sequenced sample: peripheral blood. These receptors were collected from a man aged 60-69 years with COVID-19, enrolled during active disease.

This chain connects TRBV12-3 or TRBV12-4 to TRBJ2-7, with D tentatively TRBD2 (5 bases). The CDR3 is made up of 13 amino acids. V was trimmed by 6 bases and J by 3 bases, leaving 12 bases between them. CDR3 DNA sequence: TGTGCCAGCAGGGCCAGCGACTACTACGAGCAGTACTTC. Translated, it gives CASRASDYYEQYF.

The J gene is TRBJ1-4, the V gene TRBV3-1 (or the pseudogene TRBV3-2); D possibly corresponds to TRBD1 (6 bases). Looked up from germline, CDR1 is LGHDT and CDR2 is YNNKEL (reference sequence). The CDR3 is 12 residues long. V dropped 0 bases and J dropped 16 bases, with 12 bases sitting between them. The CDR3 DNA sequence: TGTGCCAGCAGCCAAGACAACAGGGACCCGTTTTTT. It encodes CASSQDNRDPFF.

Relative to its sample, this clone is medium-sized (0.01 to 0.1%). The chain couples TRBV12-3 or TRBV12-4 to TRBJ2-7; D is uncertain. Trimming pared 2 bases from V and 5 bases from J, leaving 10 bases between. The CDR3 covers 13 residues. The CDR3 spells CASSLWPPHEQYF. Here the CDR3 DNA reads TGTGCCAGCAGTTTATGGCCCCCCCACGAGCAGTACTTC.

The gene calls are TRBV7-6 and TRBJ2-5, with D tentatively TRBD2 (5 bases). Trimming stripped 5 bases from V and 4 bases from J, with 17 bases between. Per germline, CDR1 SGHVS and CDR2 FNYEAQ. The CDR3 has 15 residues. In nucleotides, the CDR3 is TGTGCCAGCAGCCTCGGAGGAGGAAGCGTAGAGACCCAGTACTTC. Protein: CASSLGGGSVETQYF.

The chain employs TRBV9 and TRBJ2-5, with D possibly matching TRBD2 (6 bases). This CDR3 comprises 13 residues. Per germline, CDR1 SGDLS and CDR2 YYNGEE. Between the trimmed V and J ends, which lost 0 bases and 4 bases, there was a span of 7 bases. The CDR3 reads CASSVDGGETQYF. DNA of the CDR3: TGTGCCAGCAGCGTAGACGGGGGAGAGACCCAGTACTTC.

The rearrangement joins TRBV18 to TRBJ2-1; 13 bases align to TRBD2. J lost 3 bases, V lost 4 bases, and 3 bases had no gene match. From germline, CDR1 is KGHSH and CDR2 LQKENI. The CDR3 length is 16 residues. The CDR3, as DNA: TGTGCCAGCTCACGCACTAGCGGGGGGGACTACAATGAGCAGTTCTTC. Amino acid sequence: CASSRTSGGDYNEQFF.

This clone showed up just a few times. The V call is TRBV18, the J call TRBJ2-1; 15 bases agree with TRBD2. The V and J ends lost 8 bases and 10 bases, in that order; junction bases with no gene match: 9. The length of the CDR3 is 15 residues. Germline-derived CDR1 and CDR2 are KGHSH and LQKENI. The CDR3 DNA reads as TGTGCCAGCGCCGGGACTAGCGGGGGGTTCTACGAGCAGTTCTTC. This gives the protein CASAGTSGGFYEQFF. Combining the CDR3 with reference TRBV18 and TRBJ2-1 gives the whole variable domain NAGVMQNPRHLVRRRGQEARLRCSPMKGHSHVYWYRQLPEEGLKFMVYLQKENIIDESGMPKERFSAEFPKEGPSILRIQQVVRGDSAAYFCASAGTSGGFYEQFFGPGTRLTVL.

This chain joins TRBV30 and TRBJ2-7; possible D gene TRBD2, 5 bases. Germline V lookup: CDR1 GTSNPN, CDR2 SVGIG (reference sequence). The CDR3 has 12 residues. V was trimmed by 0 bases and J by 4 bases, leaving 7 bases between them. CDR3 DNA sequence: TGTGCCTGGAGTGTATCGGGATACGAGCAGTACTTC. Residues: CAWSVSGYEQYF. Based on the CDR3 plus reference TRBV30 and TRBJ2-7, the full variable domain is SQTIHQWPATLVQPVGSPLSLECTVEGTSNPNLYWYRQAAGRGLQLLFYSVGIGQISSEVPQNLSASRPQDRQFILSSKKLLLSDSGFYLCAWSVSGYEQYFGPGTRLTVT.

This chain links TRBV11-2 with TRBJ2-7; D not resolved. The CDR3 contains 12 residues. Trimming took off 0 bases at V and 6 bases at J, with 6 bases between the two ends. Germline V gives CDR1 SGHAT, CDR2 FQNNGV. Here the CDR3 DNA reads TGTGCCAGCAGCTTAGAATTCGGCGAGCAGTACTTC. This codes for CASSLEFGEQYF. The whole variable domain, remainder taken from reference TRBV11-2 and TRBJ2-7, is EAGVAQSPRYKIIEKRQSVAFWCNPISGHATLYWYQQILGQGPKLLIQFQNNGVVDDSQLPKDRFSAERLKGVDSTLKIQPAKLEDSAVYLCASSLEFGEQYFGPGTRLTVT.

This clone was counted between two and nine times. This chain links TRBV12-5 with TRBJ2-7, with D tentatively TRBD2 (6 bases). The ends were cut back, 5 bases at V and 7 bases at J, with 15 bases in the middle. Germline CDR1 reads LGHNT; CDR2 reads FRNRAP. CDR3 size: 13 residues. CDR3 protein: CASGPPSGGEQYF. CDR3 nucleotide sequence: TGTGCTAGTGGTCCCCCGTCCGGAGGGGAGCAGTACTTC.

The chain is built from TRBV5-1 and TRBJ2-2; 7 nucleotides agree with TRBD1. Germline loops: CDR1 SGHRS, CDR2 YFSETQ. The CDR3 has 15 amino acids. Germline trimming cut 0 bases from V and 4 bases from J; bases unmatched to any gene: 3. The CDR3, as DNA: TGCGCCAGCAGCTTGGGCAGGGGGAGCACCGGGGAGCTGTTTTTT. As protein: CASSLGRGSTGELFF.

The J gene is TRBJ2-5, the V gene TRBV4-1; D gene unclear. The germline gives CDR1 MGHRA, CDR2 YSYEKL. This CDR3 spans 16 amino acids. Trimming left V 0 bases short and J 7 bases short, with 18 bases between. CDR3 sequence reads: CASSQEGLVPLGTQYF. The CDR3 nucleotides read TGCGCCAGCAGCCAAGAGGGCTTGGTCCCCTTAGGGACCCAGTACTTC.

CDR3 sequence (DNA): TGCGCCAGCAGCCCCTCAGCGGGAGGGACGAATGAGCAGTTCTTC. Translated, it gives CASSPSAGGTNEQFF. This sequence joins TRBV5-1 and TRBJ2-1; 10 nucleotides agree with TRBD2. The CDR3 is 15 residues long. Germline CDR1 and CDR2: SGHRS and YFSETQ. J was trimmed by 7 bases and V by 4 bases; bases with no gene match: 8.

This clone has a handful of counts. The chain carries TRBV28 and TRBJ2-5, with TRBD2 identical over 7 bases. V shed 10 bases and J 2 bases; nucleotides not matched to a gene: 7. Germline V gene lookup returns CDR1 MDHEN and CDR2 SYDVKM. The CDR3 covers 13 residues. The CDR3 nucleotides are TGTGCCACCTGCACGGGGGGACAAGAGACCCAGTACTTC. As protein: CATCTGGQETQYF. Supplemented by reference TRBV28 and TRBJ2-5, the full variable domain reads DVKVTQSSRYLVKRTGEKVFLECVQDMDHENMFWYRQDPGLGLRLIYFSYDVKMKEKGDIPEGYSVSREKKERFSLILESASTNQTSMYLCATCTGGQETQYFGPGTRLLVL.

This chain joins TRBV11-3 and TRBJ1-1, with D perhaps TRBD1 (5 bases). Germline values: CDR1 SGHNT, CDR2 YENEEA. This CDR3 has 13 amino acids. The ends were cut back, 8 bases at V and 2 bases at J, with 12 bases in the middle. CDR3 in amino acids: CASHRTDNTEAFF. CDR3 nucleotides: TGTGCCAGCCACAGGACGGATAACACTGAAGCTTTCTTT.